The clone carrying this T cell receptor beta chain was picked up one time. Authors' processing steps: Estimation of nucleated cell counts relied on the amplification of reference gene primers. TCRdb's copy holds only in-frame clones and misses some; the assay was immunoSEQ multiplex PCR. V and J calls and clone size are given by that table; D and trimming were obtained from the DNA. The sample holds under 250,000 clones, around 81% seen once. These data are taken from a study of blood T cell repertoires in COVID-19. Study-wide context: Italy, Spain and the United States were the sources of the convalescent and acute COVID-19 samples. Nucleic acid was either cDNA or gDNA, and it came from T cells, B-cell-depleted T cells, or PBMCs.

The germline CDR1 and CDR2 sequences are MNHEY and SVGAGI. The CDR3 spans 15 residues. Between the trimmed V and J ends, which lost 0 bases and 8 bases, there was a span of 11 bases. Specimen: peripheral blood. The sequence was collected from a woman in her sixties with acute or convalescent COVID-19. V gene TRBV6-5 combines with J gene TRBJ1-6; D not certain. The CDR3 here is CASSYSRTRDSPLHF. The CDR3 bases are TGTGCCAGCAGTTACTCTAGGACTAGGGATTCACCCCTCCACTTT.